A single sample gave rise to the 18 T cell receptor gamma chains below, sequenced in a study of intestinal T cells in coeliac disease (dated by TCRdb to about 2020). Receptor libraries were prepared by multiplex PCR. TCRdb shows the sequencer as Ion Torrent PGM. TRG repertoires were amplified from around 0.2 ug of biopsy DNA with the LymphoTrack kit, in which Illumina adapters are carried by the primers. TCRdb reprocessed the public reads with the caller CATT; rows with the same DNA were merged afterwards. For this sample the table gives about 730 gamma-chain clones, of which around 49% were detected only once. The top ten hold 15% to 20% of the sample. Genomic DNA was extracted with the QIAamp DNA FFPE tissue kit from ten 5-um FFPE scrolls per case. Material for sequencing was a duodenal biopsy. All receptors come from a human donor with celiac disease.

In its sample, this clone is large. The genes are TRGV8 and TRGJ1 or TRGJ2. Unmatched junction bases numbered 4, after V lost 1 base and J lost 7 bases. CDR1 is VENAVY, CDR2 YDSYNSRV, per germline. This CDR3 has 12 amino acids. CDR3 DNA: TGTGCCACCTGGGATAGACGGTATAAGAAACTCTTT. Amino acids: CATWDRRYKKLF.

The V gene is TRGV4, the J gene TRGJ1 or TRGJ2. From germline, CDR1 is EGSTGY and CDR2 YDSYTSSV. V dropped 5 bases and J dropped 12; count of bases not matched to a gene: 13. This CDR3 is built from 12 residues. CDR3 in DNA: TGTGCCACCTGGGGATGCTTTATAATGAAACTCTTT. It translates to CATWGCFIMKLF.

A word on this clone: A much larger clone is a single base away; this may be a read error. This rearrangement joins TRGV11 to TRGJP1. TRGV11 is designated an ORF whose function remains uncertain. This CDR3 is 20 amino acids long. The CDR3 DNA reads TGTGCCTGCTGGATTAGGCACCCCGCGGGCCTTCCCAACACTGATTGGTTCAAGATATTT. Its translation: CACWIRHPAGLPNTDWFKIF.

On this clone itself: At the DNA level, this CDR3 is encoded by other sequences in the same sample as well. The genes are TRGV4 and TRGJP1. Germline V gene data show CDR1 as EGSTGY and CDR2 as YDSYTSSV. With 2 bases clipped from V and 17 bases from J, the junction kept 11 bases outside the gene matches. CDR3 size: 12 residues. The DNA of the CDR3 is TGTGCCACCTGGGATGATAGTGGTTCAAAGATATTT. Amino acids: CATWDDSGSKIF.

There are a few counts of this clone. For this DNA, TCRdb reports the protein of a much larger clone, which diverges at residue 11, most likely from a read error; the protein presented here is translated directly from the DNA. V is TRGV3 and J is TRGJP1. The CDR3 length is 14 residues. Germline V CDR1 and CDR2: VTNTFY, YDVSTARD (reference sequence). The CDR3 protein is CATWDRTTGWLKIF. The CDR3 region has the DNA TGTGCCACCTGGGACCGAACCACTGGTTGGCTCAAGATATTT.

This rearrangement joins TRGV4 to TRGJ1 or TRGJ2. From germline, CDR1 is EGSTGY and CDR2 YDSYTSSV. V shed 6 bases, J shed 6 bases, and the junction held 5 bases outside the gene matches. The CDR3 has 11 residues. CDR3 sequence (DNA): TGTGCCACCTGGATGCTTTATAAGAAACTCTTT. Its protein is CATWMLYKKLF.

V and J are TRGV8 and TRGJ1 or TRGJ2. V dropped 9 bases and J dropped 10; count of bases not matched to a gene: 12. The CDR3 length is 11 residues. CDR1 is VENAVY and CDR2 is YDSYNSRV in the germline V gene. CDR3 loop: CATTELKKKLF. In nucleotides, the CDR3 is TGTGCCACCACCGAACTAAAAAAGAAACTCTTT.

A few counts support this clone. This chain connects TRGV10 to TRGJ1 or TRGJ2. TRGV10 is an ORF for which the function is uncertain. Losses at the gene ends were 8 bases for V and 0 bases for J; bases not matched to a gene: 8. CDR3 length: 14 amino acids. The CDR3 here is CAAWDPLNYYKKLF. For the CDR3, the DNA is TGTGCTGCGTGGGATCCCTTGAATTATTATAAGAAACTCTTT.

This chain uses TRGV4 with TRGJ1 or TRGJ2. The V gene end was trimmed by 3 bases and the J gene end by 9 bases; junction bases not matched to a gene: 17. The CDR3 runs 15 residues. CDR1 and CDR2 from the germline V gene are EGSTGY and YDSYTSSV. The CDR3 DNA is TGTGCCACCTGGGATAATCCCTTGGTTATTATTAAGAAACTCTTT. Translation: CATWDNPLVIIKKLF.

In its sample, this clone ranks as large. The gene calls are TRGV4 and TRGJ1 or TRGJ2. V was pared by 4 bases and J by 7 bases, with 7 bases of the junction left unmatched. Germline CDR1 EGSTGY, CDR2 YDSYTSSV. The CDR3 sequence is 12 residues long. The CDR3: CATWEREYKKLF. The CDR3, as DNA: TGTGCCACCTGGGAACGGGAATATAAGAAACTCTTT.

This clone is large in the sample. The chain carries TRGV10 and TRGJ1 or TRGJ2. TRGV10 is identified as an open reading frame with a role that is uncertain. This CDR3 has 13 residues. Unmatched junction bases numbered 12, after V lost 8 bases and J lost 7 bases. The DNA for the CDR3 is TGTGCTGCGTGGGATTATAAAGGGTATAAGAAACTCTTT. This gives the protein CAAWDYKGYKKLF.

On this clone: A read error is possible here, since a much larger clone lies one base away. J is TRGJP1 and V is TRGV10. TRGV10 carries the ORF label, with uncertain function. This CDR3 comprises 17 residues. The CDR3 bases are TGTGCTGCGTGGGATTATCGCGGTTATACCACTGGTCGGTTCAAGATATTT. Protein sequence: CAAWDYRGYTTGRFKIF.

The V and J genes are TRGV11 and TRGJP1. TRGV11 is noted as an ORF with a role that remains uncertain. The CDR3 is made up of 18 amino acids. With V trimmed by 13 bases and J by 7 bases, 27 bases remained unmatched. CDR3 sequence reads: CACLGIPKRCFFGWFKIF. CDR3 coding DNA: TGTGCCTGTCTTGGGATTCCCAAAAGGTGTTTTTTTGGTTGGTTCAAGATATTT.

The chain recombines TRGV9 with TRGJ1 or TRGJ2. The germline CDR1 and CDR2 sequences are GITISATS and ISYDGTV (reference sequence). J lost 3 bases, V lost 2 bases, and 4 bases had no gene match. This CDR3 contains 13 residues. The DNA of the CDR3 is TGTGCCTTGTGGGAGGGGGGTTATTATAAGAAACTCTTT. Translating it yields CALWEGGYYKKLF.

The rearrangement links TRGV10 to TRGJ1 or TRGJ2. TRGV10 is filed as an ORF, its function uncertain. The CDR3 spans 13 residues. Unmatched junction bases numbered 15, after V lost 8 bases and J lost 10 bases. CDR3 residues: CAAWDPSTGKKLF. In nucleotides, the CDR3 is TGTGCTGCGTGGGATCCGAGTACCGGAAAGAAACTCTTT.

The chain carries TRGV3 and TRGJ1 or TRGJ2. The CDR3 length is 14 residues. J was trimmed by 4 bases and V by 0 bases; bases with no gene match: 6. Germline V gene sequence: CDR1 VTNTFY, CDR2 YDVSTARD (reference sequence). CDR3 in DNA: TGTGCCACCTGGGACAGGACGCTCTATTATAAGAAACTCTTT. This gives the protein CATWDRTLYYKKLF.

With regard to this clone: TCRdb's protein and the translated DNA diverge at residue 3; the protein reported here is the translation of the DNA. This chain joins TRGV9 and TRGJ1 or TRGJ2. CDR1 is GITISATS, CDR2 ISYDGTV, per germline (reference sequence). This CDR3 has 13 residues. In DNA, the CDR3 is TGTGCCTCGTGGGAGGGGGGTTATTATAAGAAACTCTTT. This encodes CASWEGGYYKKLF.

The table lists this clone with a count of one. CDR3 DNA: TGTGCCACCTGGGACGAACGGCTGGGATATAAGAAACTCTTT. It specifies CATWDERLGYKKLF. J is TRGJ1 or TRGJ2 and V is TRGV2. The V gene end was trimmed by 2 bases and the J gene end by 7 bases; junction bases not matched to a gene: 11. This CDR3 comprises 14 residues. The V gene's germline CDR1 is EGSNGY and CDR2 YDSYNSKV.